These 5 T cell receptor beta chains came from one sample sequenced in a study of T cell clones after liver transplantation. Data came from immunoSEQ multiplex PCR; TCRdb stores just in-frame clones and leaves some out. The sample lists 50,000 to 70,000 clones; 70% were seen once. Sequencing used CD4+ T cells from blood, obtained at the roughly 15-month timepoint. The receptors were sampled from a human patient who received a liver transplant. Some of the T cells might come from the graft donor.

This chain uses TRBV5-1 with TRBJ2-6; 9 bases align to TRBD1. V gave up 4 bases and J gave up 0 bases; unmatched junction bases: 8. This CDR3 is built from 18 residues. The germline gives CDR1 SGHRS, CDR2 YFSETQ. In DNA form, the CDR3 reads TGCGCCAGCAGCCCCCGGACAGGGGCGGACTCTGGGGCCAACGTCCTGACTTTC. Its protein is CASSPRTGADSGANVLTF.

This chain uses TRBV29-1 with TRBJ2-3, with unresolved D. The V gene's germline CDR1 is SQVTM and CDR2 ANQGSEA. Trimming removed 1 base from V and 7 bases from J, with 6 bases in between. The CDR3 extends over 11 amino acids. CDR3 loop: CSVEAGNTQYF. CDR3 DNA sequence: TGCAGCGTTGAAGCTGGCAATACGCAGTATTTT.

The chain uses TRBV2 and TRBJ2-5; TRBD2 matches at 9 bases. Germline-derived CDR1 and CDR2 are SNHLY and FYNNEI. The ends lost 2 bases at V and 4 bases at J; junction bases unmatched: 5. This CDR3 is 15 amino acids long. CDR3 residues: CASSESGGHAETQYF. CDR3 DNA: TGTGCCAGCAGTGAAAGCGGGGGGCACGCAGAGACCCAGTACTTC. The variable domain in full, with the rest retrieved from reference TRBV2 and TRBJ2-5, is EPEVTQTPSHQVTQMGQEVILRCVPISNHLYFYWYRQILGQKVEFLVSFYNNEISEKSEIFDDQFSVERPDGSNFTLKIRSTKLEDSAMYFCASSESGGHAETQYFGPGTRLLVL.

This clone was seen only a few times. V is TRBV14 and J is TRBJ2-1; 10 nucleotides agree with TRBD1. CDR1 is SGHDN, CDR2 FVKESK, per germline. J lost 4 bases, V lost 1 base, and 4 bases had no gene match. The CDR3 loop spans 16 amino acids. The DNA for the CDR3 is TGTGCCAGCAGCCAAGCTCGGGGACAGGGGTACAATGAGCAGTTCTTC. Translated: CASSQARGQGYNEQFF. Based on the CDR3 plus reference TRBV14 and TRBJ2-1, the full variable domain is EAGVTQFPSHSVIEKGQTVTLRCDPISGHDNLYWYRRVMGKEIKFLLHFVKESKQDESGMPNNRFLAERTGGTYSTLKVQPAELEDSGVYFCASSQARGQGYNEQFFGPGTRLTVL.

The chain has TRBV6-5 and TRBJ1-4; unclear D gene. This CDR3 spans 16 amino acids. Germline loops: CDR1 MNHEY, CDR2 SVGAGI. Trimming pared 2 bases from V and 1 base from J, leaving 11 bases between. This CDR3 is CASSYGREGTNEKLFF. CDR3 sequence (DNA): TGTGCCAGCAGTTACGGGAGGGAGGGAACTAATGAAAAACTGTTTTTT.